The 16 T cell receptor beta chains given below trace back to one sample, sequenced in a study of blood T cell repertoires in COVID-19. Libraries were prepared by immunoSEQ multiplex PCR; TCRdb keeps only in-frame clonotypes and omits some of them. The sample consists of approximately 220,000 clones, about 86% of them appearing once. Sequencing was carried out using peripheral blood. The receptors originated from a man between 60 and 70 years old who had recovered from COVID-19.

V gene TRBV5-4 combines with J gene TRBJ2-1, with D possibly TRBD1 on 6 matching bases. Germline V gives CDR1 SGHNT, CDR2 YYREEE (reference sequence). This CDR3 is 15 amino acids long. V lost 0 bases, J lost 7 bases, and 14 bases lay in between. The CDR3 loop reads CASSLAGALRNEQFF. The CDR3 DNA sequence: TGTGCCAGCAGCTTGGCAGGGGCTCTCCGAAATGAGCAGTTCTTC.

The chain uses TRBV6-5 and TRBJ2-2, with 8 positions matching TRBD1. The CDR3 extends over 15 amino acids. Germline CDR1 MNHEY, CDR2 SVGAGI. V dropped 5 bases and J dropped 5; count of bases not matched to a gene: 7. Here the CDR3 reads CASSPDRVETGELFF. The CDR3 DNA is TGTGCCAGCAGTCCGGACAGGGTTGAAACCGGGGAGCTGTTTTTT.

The gene calls are TRBV11-2 and TRBJ2-4, with 9 nucleotides matching TRBD1. The germline gives CDR1 SGHAT, CDR2 FQNNGV. V was pared by 0 bases and J by 7 bases, with 4 bases of the junction left unmatched. The CDR3 loop spans 15 amino acids. The CDR3 DNA follows: TGTGCCAGCAGCTTAGAGGGGACAGGGTTGAACATTCAGTACTTC. It codes for CASSLEGTGLNIQYF. The complete variable domain, with remaining parts taken from reference TRBV11-2 and TRBJ2-4, reads EAGVAQSPRYKIIEKRQSVAFWCNPISGHATLYWYQQILGQGPKLLIQFQNNGVVDDSQLPKDRFSAERLKGVDSTLKIQPAKLEDSAVYLCASSLEGTGLNIQYFGAGTRLSVL.

This clone was seen a handful of times. This chain joins TRBV27 and TRBJ1-4; no firm D call. The CDR3 has 12 residues. CDR1 and CDR2 from the germline V gene are MNHEY and SMNVEV (reference sequence). V dropped 5 bases and J dropped 1 base, with 2 bases sitting between them. The CDR3 here is CASSRTNEKLFF. The CDR3 bases are TGTGCCAGCAGTCGAACTAATGAAAAACTGTTTTTT. The full variable domain, in which reference TRBV27 and TRBJ1-4 provide the parts outside the CDR3, is EAQVTQNPRYLITVTGKKLTVTCSQNMNHEYMSWYRQDPGLGLRQIYYSMNVEVTDKGDVPEGYKVSRKEKRNFPLILESPSPNQTSLYFCASSRTNEKLFFGSGTQLSVL.

This clone showed up just a few times. V gene TRBV28 combines with J gene TRBJ1-6; D is uncertain. The V end lost 3 bases, the J end lost 13 bases, and 10 bases lay between the germline ends. This CDR3 region has 12 residues. Germline values: CDR1 MDHEN, CDR2 SYDVKM. CDR3 amino acids: CASSLRSRPLHF. The CDR3 nucleotides read TGTGCCAGCAGTTTGAGGTCTCGGCCCCTCCACTTT.

This clone was recorded only once. The J gene is TRBJ1-2, the V gene TRBV6-1; 9 bases map to TRBD1. The CDR3 has 16 residues. Trimming cost V 0 bases and J 4 bases; bases outside gene matches: 6. Germline V gene lookup returns CDR1 MNHNS and CDR2 SASEGT. This CDR3 is CASSEAGGQGAYGYTF. CDR3 DNA sequence: TGTGCCAGCAGTGAAGCGGGGGGACAGGGAGCCTATGGCTACACCTTC.

This chain joins TRBV19 and TRBJ1-2, with 7 bases fitting TRBD1. Germline lookup yields CDR1 LNHDA and CDR2 SQIVND (reference sequence). V lost 3 bases, J lost 5 bases, and 12 bases stayed unmatched. CDR3 size: 16 residues. The CDR3 protein is CASSISSGTAAYGYTF. CDR3 DNA: TGTGCCAGTAGTATCTCCTCGGGGACAGCAGCATATGGCTACACCTTC. Combining the CDR3 with reference TRBV19 and TRBJ1-2 gives the whole variable domain DGGITQSPKYLFRKEGQNVTLSCEQNLNHDAMYWYRQDPGQGLRLIYYSQIVNDFQKGDIAEGYSVSREKKESFPLTVTSAQKNPTAFYLCASSISSGTAAYGYTFGSGTRLTVV.

CDR3 nucleotides: TGTGCCAGCGCTGGCGGAGCGGGAGTTCGCAATGAGCAGTTCTTC. Translating it yields CASAGGAGVRNEQFF. The rearrangement links TRBV6-5 to TRBJ2-1, with 8 bases identical to TRBD2. The CDR3 contains 15 residues. Germline trimming cut 8 bases from V and 6 bases from J; bases unmatched to any gene: 12. The germline V gene has CDR1 MNHEY and CDR2 SVGAGI.

The V and J genes are TRBV30 and TRBJ2-3; the D gene is possibly TRBD1 (7 bases). The CDR3 has 14 amino acids. Trimming removed 3 bases from V and 3 bases from J, with 13 bases in between. The germline V gene encodes CDR1 GTSNPN and CDR2 SVGIG (reference sequence). The CDR3 protein is CAWRRQGGTDTQYF. In DNA, the CDR3 is TGTGCCTGGAGAAGACAGGGAGGAACAGATACGCAGTATTTT.

This rearrangement joins TRBV6-5 to TRBJ2-3, with D possibly being TRBD2 (6 bases). This CDR3 is built from 14 residues. V shed 6 bases and J shed 0 bases, with 10 bases lying between them. CDR1 is MNHEY, CDR2 SVGAGI, per germline. CDR3 coding DNA: TGTGCCAGCAGCACGGGGGTTAGCACAGATACGCAGTATTTT. Encoded protein: CASSTGVSTDTQYF.

V usage is TRBV19 and J usage is TRBJ1-2; tentatively, D is TRBD1 (5 bases). The CDR3 has 15 amino acids. The germline CDR1 and CDR2 sequences are LNHDA and SQIVND (reference sequence). Deletions cut 9 bases from V and 0 bases from J, with 17 bases between. CDR3 protein: CASALGVGANYGYTF. For the CDR3, the DNA is TGTGCCAGCGCTTTAGGGGTAGGAGCTAACTATGGCTACACCTTC.

The chain is built from TRBV5-1 and TRBJ1-2, with a possible D match to TRBD1 (5 bases). The V gene's germline CDR1 is SGHRS and CDR2 YFSETQ. This CDR3 has 13 amino acids. With 2 bases removed from V and 9 bases from J, the gap between germline ends came to 14 bases. For the CDR3, the DNA is TGCGCCAGCAGCTTCGGACACACTTTTAGCTACACCTTC. Amino acid sequence: CASSFGHTFSYTF. The full variable domain, its missing parts supplied by reference TRBV5-1 and TRBJ1-2, is KAGVTQTPRYLIKTRGQQVTLSCSPISGHRSVSWYQQTPGQGLQFLFEYFSETQRNKGNFPGRFSGRQFSNSRSEMNVSTLELGDSALYLCASSFGHTFSYTFGSGTRLTVV.

V and J are TRBV5-1 and TRBJ2-3; a weak D match, TRBD1 (5 bases). The length of the CDR3 is 14 residues. The germline V and J ends were trimmed by 6 bases and 4 bases, with 15 bases remaining between them. Germline CDR1 SGHRS, CDR2 YFSETQ. CDR3 nucleotide sequence: TGCGCCAGCATGGGGCCTGGGAACCCAGATACGCAGTATTTT. Its translation is CASMGPGNPDTQYF.

The rearrangement uses TRBV19 and TRBJ1-6; 10 nucleotides match TRBD1. This CDR3 spans 14 amino acids. CDR1 is LNHDA, CDR2 SQIVND, per germline (reference sequence). J was trimmed by 10 bases and V by 6 bases; bases with no gene match: 6. The CDR3 reads CASSRDRGESPLHF. CDR3 in DNA: TGTGCCAGTAGCCGGGACAGGGGTGAATCACCCCTCCACTTT.

The DNA for the CDR3 is TGTGCCAGCAGTTACGGTGGGGGGAGGACAGATACGCAGTATTTT. Protein sequence: CASSYGGGRTDTQYF. The V gene is TRBV6-5, the J gene TRBJ2-3; TRBD2 might be the D (6 bases). Trimming left V 2 bases short and J 3 bases short, with 12 bases between. There are 15 residues in the CDR3. Germline lookup yields CDR1 MNHEY and CDR2 SVGAGI.

This rearrangement joins TRBV24-1 to TRBJ2-1, with TRBD2 as a possible D gene (5 bases). Germline assignment: CDR1 KGHDR and CDR2 SFDVKD. V lost 3 bases to trimming and J lost 0 bases, with 11 bases between them. This CDR3 spans 16 amino acids. CDR3 DNA sequence: TGTGCCACCAGTGATCCAAGAACTAGCTCCTACAATGAGCAGTTCTTC. Its translation is CATSDPRTSSYNEQFF.